Shown below are 20 T cell receptor beta chains from a single sample sequenced in a study of blood T cell repertoires in COVID-19. TCRdb's table, derived via immunoSEQ multiplex PCR, lists solely in-frame clones and lacks some. The sample consists of over 65,000 clones, more than 75% of them appearing once. Input material: peripheral blood. Receptors originate from a human donor in a cohort sampled during active COVID-19.

The chain carries TRBV4-2 and TRBJ2-1, with D possibly matching TRBD2 (6 bases). Trimming shortened V by 1 base and J by 7 bases, and 14 bases separated the two germline ends. This CDR3 comprises 15 residues. The germline CDR1 and CDR2 sequences are LGHNA and YNFKEQ. The CDR3 sequence: CASSQGDGAGNEQFF. Here the CDR3 DNA reads TGTGCCAGCAGCCAAGGGGACGGGGCGGGGAATGAGCAGTTCTTC.

The rearrangement joins TRBV7-2 to TRBJ1-2; TRBD1 is a possible D gene (6 bases). Germline V gene lookup returns CDR1 SGHTA and CDR2 FQGNSA. The germline V and J ends were trimmed by 1 base and 5 bases, with 17 bases remaining between them. This CDR3 contains 16 residues. The DNA of the CDR3 is TGTGCCAGCAGCTTAGGGGAGGGGGGCTCGGTGTATGGCTACACCTTC. It translates to CASSLGEGGSVYGYTF.

The chain links TRBV6-2 or TRBV6-3 to TRBJ2-2, with 7 bases lining up with TRBD2. Germline lookup yields CDR1 MNHEY and CDR2 SVGEGT. J was trimmed by 10 bases and V by 4 bases; bases with no gene match: 3. The CDR3 totals 12 residues. The CDR3 loop reads CASSWGGEELFF. DNA of the CDR3: TGTGCCAGCAGTTGGGGAGGGGAGGAGCTGTTTTTT.

This clone has just one count. The chain uses TRBV5-1 and TRBJ1-3; maybe TRBD1 (6 bases). Trimming shortened V by 0 bases and J by 0 bases, and 10 bases separated the two germline ends. The V gene's germline CDR1 is SGHRS and CDR2 YFSETQ. This CDR3 region has 16 residues. For the CDR3, the DNA is TGCGCCAGCAGCTTGGATACAGGGAGCTCTGGAAACACCATATATTTT. This translates into CASSLDTGSSGNTIYF.

This clone is labeled medium-sized. V gene TRBV24-1 combines with J gene TRBJ2-5; 9 bases match TRBD2. The CDR3 spans 14 residues. Germline CDR1 and CDR2: KGHDR and SFDVKD. After removal of 1 base from V and 5 bases from J, the junction contained 1 base not matched to a gene. This CDR3 is CATSDLAGGETQYF. CDR3 nucleotide sequence: TGTGCCACCAGTGATTTAGCGGGAGGTGAGACCCAGTACTTC.

Sample share makes this clone medium-sized. J is TRBJ1-5 and V is TRBV4-1; 8 bases agree with TRBD1. CDR1 is MGHRA and CDR2 is YSYEKL in the germline V gene. The trim removed 0 bases at V and 4 bases at J, leaving 2 bases unmatched. CDR3 length: 15 amino acids. The CDR3 is CASSQERQGNQPQHF. The DNA for the CDR3 is TGCGCCAGCAGCCAAGAACGACAGGGGAATCAGCCCCAGCATTTT.

The V gene is TRBV5-8, the J gene TRBJ1-5; D is unclear. CDR1 is SGHTS, CDR2 YDEGEE, per germline. Trimming cost V 2 bases and J 4 bases, with 4 bases left between them. The CDR3 is 12 residues long. The CDR3, as DNA: TGTGCCAGCAGCTTACAGAATCAGCCCCAGCATTTT. This codes for CASSLQNQPQHF.

This chain connects TRBV7-8 to TRBJ2-7; the D gene is possibly TRBD1 (5 bases). The CDR3 runs to 16 residues. Between the trimmed V and J ends, which lost 3 bases and 1 base, there was a span of 16 bases. Germline V CDR1 and CDR2: SGHVS, FQNEAQ. For the CDR3, the DNA is TGTGCCAGCAGCTTGGGGCGCGGTCCCGATTCCTACGAGCAGTACTTC. This encodes CASSLGRGPDSYEQYF.

This chain joins TRBV7-3 and TRBJ2-6; no clear D. The germline V and J ends were trimmed by 5 bases and 4 bases, with 6 bases remaining between them. CDR1 is SGHTA, CDR2 FQGTGA, per germline. The CDR3 is 13 residues long. The CDR3 sequence is CASSAAGANVLTF. CDR3 bases: TGTGCCAGCAGCGCCGCGGGGGCCAACGTCCTGACTTTC. Variable domain in full (rest from reference TRBV7-3 and TRBJ2-6): GAGVSQTPSNKVTEKGKYVELRCDPISGHTALYWYRQSLGQGPEFLIYFQGTGAADDSGLPNDRFFAVRPEGSVSTLKIQRTERGDSAVYLCASSAAGANVLTFGAGSRLTVL.

Here the CDR3 DNA reads TGTGCCAGCAGCCAAGAGGGCACAAACATCTACGAGCAGTACTTC. Residues: CASSQEGTNIYEQYF. The chain recombines TRBV3-1 (or the pseudogene TRBV3-2) with TRBJ2-7; no clear D. The CDR3 covers 15 residues. With 0 bases removed from V and 3 bases from J, the gap between germline ends came to 12 bases. Germline V gene data show CDR1 as LGHDT and CDR2 as YNNKEL (reference sequence).

This chain links TRBV7-2 with TRBJ2-2; 13 bases are shared with TRBD2. The J segment lost 7 bases and the V segment lost 5 bases, leaving 7 bases of the junction unmatched. The CDR3 is made up of 16 amino acids. Germline V CDR1 and CDR2: SGHTA, FQGNSA. This CDR3 reads CASSPPGLAGIGELFF. DNA of the CDR3: TGTGCCAGCAGCCCACCGGGACTAGCGGGAATCGGGGAGCTGTTTTTT.

The chain employs TRBV2 and TRBJ1-4; D may be TRBD1 (5 bases). The CDR3 length is 15 residues. Germline CDR1 and CDR2: SNHLY and FYNNEI. Trimming shortened V by 9 bases and J by 4 bases, and 18 bases separated the two germline ends. Written as DNA, the CDR3 is TGTGCCAGTACCGCGTCGACAGCTCTTAATGAAAAACTGTTTTTT. This encodes CASTASTALNEKLFF.

The J gene is TRBJ2-7, the V gene TRBV19; a possible D gene is TRBD2 (6 bases). V was shortened by 9 bases and J by 3 bases, with 15 bases between the two germline ends. CDR1 LNHDA and CDR2 SQIVND come from the germline V gene (reference sequence). This CDR3 comprises 13 residues. CDR3 coding DNA: TGTGCCAGCTCAGCGGGCTATGACTACGAGCAGTACTTC. Encoded protein: CASSAGYDYEQYF.

The rearrangement uses TRBV4-1 and TRBJ2-7, with 13 nucleotides matching TRBD2. The CDR3 has 18 amino acids. Germline CDR1 and CDR2: MGHRA and YSYEKL. Unmatched junction bases numbered 11, after V lost 1 base and J lost 5 bases. This CDR3 reads CASSQVGTSGISIHEQYF. In DNA, the CDR3 is TGCGCCAGCAGCCAAGTTGGGACTAGCGGGATTAGCATCCACGAGCAGTACTTC.

V usage is TRBV10-3 and J usage is TRBJ1-1, with 7 bases fitting TRBD1. V lost 3 bases, J lost 3 bases, and 1 base stayed unmatched. Germline lookup yields CDR1 ENHRY and CDR2 SYGVKD. The CDR3 spans 13 residues. The CDR3 DNA follows: TGTGCCATCAGTGATGACAGGGACACTGAAGCTTTCTTT. Translating gives CAISDDRDTEAFF.

This chain connects TRBV7-3 to TRBJ1-2; no clear D gene. The CDR3 has 14 residues. Germline V gene data show CDR1 as SGHTA and CDR2 as FQGTGA. V lost 1 base and J lost 4, with 10 bases in between. The CDR3 nucleotides read TGTGCCAGCAGCTTAAACGGGGAGGGCTATGGCTACACCTTC. This gives the protein CASSLNGEGYGYTF. Full variable domain (missing parts from reference TRBV7-3 and TRBJ1-2): GAGVSQTPSNKVTEKGKYVELRCDPISGHTALYWYRQSLGQGPEFLIYFQGTGAADDSGLPNDRFFAVRPEGSVSTLKIQRTERGDSAVYLCASSLNGEGYGYTFGSGTRLTVV.

The genes are TRBV5-5 and TRBJ2-1; maybe TRBD2 (6 bases). The CDR3 is 14 residues long. V lost 7 bases and J 2 bases, leaving 13 bases between the germline ends. The germline CDR1 and CDR2 sequences are SGHKS and YYEKEE (reference sequence). The CDR3: CASAEEGTYNEQFF. The CDR3 region has the DNA TGTGCCAGCGCTGAGGAGGGCACCTACAATGAGCAGTTCTTC.

V is TRBV6-6 and J is TRBJ1-1; tentatively, D is TRBD1 (6 bases). This CDR3 is 15 amino acids long. V was shortened by 2 bases and J by 3 bases, with 13 bases between the two germline ends. CDR1 is MNHNY, CDR2 SVGAGI, per germline (reference sequence). CDR3 sequence: CASSYGSGVYTEAFF. In nucleotides, the CDR3 is TGTGCCAGCAGTTACGGGTCAGGGGTTTACACTGAAGCTTTCTTT.

This clone was observed once. V and J are TRBV7-2 and TRBJ2-7, with 10 positions matching TRBD2. J was trimmed by 2 bases and V by 5 bases; bases with no gene match: 6. CDR1 is SGHTA, CDR2 FQGNSA, per germline. CDR3 length equals 15 residues. The CDR3 region has the DNA TGTGCCAGCAGCCCAGGGACTAGCGCTCCCTACGAGCAGTACTTC. The encoded protein is CASSPGTSAPYEQYF.

The genes are TRBV27 and TRBJ1-1; 12 nucleotides line up with TRBD1. CDR3 length: 19 amino acids. CDR1 is MNHEY and CDR2 is SMNVEV in the germline V gene (reference sequence). V lost 4 bases to trimming and J lost 4 bases; unmatched junction nucleotides: 16. CDR3: CASSSLSGTGGEGPTEAFF. The DNA for the CDR3 is TGTGCCAGCAGTTCTCTATCCGGGACAGGGGGCGAGGGTCCCACTGAAGCTTTCTTT.